This is a list of T cell receptor beta chains from one sample in a study of blood T cell repertoires in COVID-19. Using immunoSEQ multiplex PCR, the repertoire was profiled, and TCRdb retains in-frame clones only, with some absent. This sample has around 190,000 clones; about three quarters occur once, and the top ten carry around 8.1%. The sample taken for sequencing was peripheral blood. These receptors originate from a woman between 45 and 60 years old with active or convalescent COVID-19. Each CDR3 is given with its conserved first and last residue. A D gene is named only where the DNA matches it firmly. A row's size may be missing; if present it is once, few, many or a size class.

V	J	size	D	length	DNA	CDR3
TRBV9	TRBJ2-2	.	.	16	TGTGCCAGCAGCGTAGGGGACACACTAGGCACCGGGGAGCTGTTTTTT	CASSVGDTLGTGELFF
TRBV4-1	TRBJ2-5	.	TRBD2	14	TGCGCCAGCAGCCAGACTAGCGGAGAAGAGACCCAGTACTTC	CASSQTSGEETQYF
TRBV7-3	TRBJ2-1	few	.	15	TGTGCCAGCAGCTTAGGCGATGCTAGTTATAATGAGCAGTTCTTC	CASSLGDASYNEQFF
TRBV4-2	TRBJ2-3	.	.	13	TGTGCCAGCAGCCAAGATCAGGAAGATACGCAGTATTTT	CASSQDQEDTQYF
TRBV18	TRBJ1-1	few	.	15	TGTGCCAGCTCCCCTGTGGACAGTTTGAACACTGAAGCTTTCTTT	CASSPVDSLNTEAFF
TRBV6-2/TRBV6-3	TRBJ2-1	.	.	17	TGTGCCAGCAGTTACCGGGACCATGGCGGGGACTACAATGAGCAGTTCTTC	CASSYRDHGGDYNEQFF
TRBV7-9	TRBJ2-7	.	.	14	TGTGCCAGCAGCGCGGACGGCGGGACAGTCGAGCAGTACTTC	CASSADGGTVEQYF
TRBV7-2	TRBJ2-3	.	.	14	TGTGCCAGCAGCCTATACTTTAGCACAGATACGCAGTATTTT	CASSLYFSTDTQYF
TRBV9	TRBJ1-1	.	TRBD1	17	TGTGCCAGCAGCACCACCCCGGACAGGGGCTTTAACACTGAAGCTTTCTTT	CASSTTPDRGFNTEAFF
TRBV5-1	TRBJ2-1	once	TRBD1	15	TGCGCCAGCAGCCCCCGGGACAGGGGTCACAATGAGCAGTTCTTC	CASSPRDRGHNEQFF
TRBV11-2	TRBJ1-2	.	.	17	TGTGCCAGCAGCTTAGATCTGCGGCAGGGAGGCTTCTATGGCTACACCTTC	CASSLDLRQGGFYGYTF
TRBV3-1/TRBV3-2	TRBJ2-1	.	TRBD2	16	TGTGCCAGCAGCCAAACTCTAGCGGGAACCTACAATGAGCAGTTCTTC	CASSQTLAGTYNEQFF
TRBV30	TRBJ1-6	few	TRBD1	13	TGTGCCTGGAGGGGACAGGGGGCTTCACCCCTCCACTTT	CAWRGQGASPLHF
TRBV11-2	TRBJ2-1	once	TRBD2	17	TGTGCCAGCAGCCCGAACGGACTAGCGGGAGGGAATAATGAGCAGTTCTTC	CASSPNGLAGGNNEQFF
TRBV6-6	TRBJ1-1	few	TRBD1	16	TGTGCCAGCAGCCCAGGGGGGAATTGGCTGAACACTGAAGCTTTCTTT	CASSPGGNWLNTEAFF
TRBV7-3	TRBJ2-3	.	TRBD1	16	TGTGCCAGCAGCTCTTACGGACAGGGGAGAGCAGATACGCAGTATTTT	CASSSYGQGRADTQYF